The rows below give T cell receptor beta chains drawn from one sample of a study of blood T cells in healthy people across ages. MiXCR was run by TCRdb on the 5' RACE reads, yielding one entry per CDR3 protein. In the table there are 800,000 to 1,000,000 distinct CDR3 sequences, approximately 49% of which are singletons. Sequenced material: blood. These receptors were collected from a man aged 30 to 39 in good health. Each CDR3 is given with its conserved first and last residue. A D gene is named only where the DNA matches it firmly. For some rows the clone size is stated as once, few or many, or as a class when expanded; others skip it.

>TRBJ2-5|NA|NA|TRBV15
CATSRDNLAETQYF
TGTGCCACCAGCAGAGATAACCTAGCAGAGACCCAGTACTTC
>TRBJ2-3|NA|NA|TRBV15
CATSFGTDMQYF
TGTGCCACCAGCTTCGGCACAGATATGCAGTATTTT
>TRBJ2-3|TRBD2|NA|TRBV20-1
CGQPGGKTDTQYF
TGCGGTCAGCCGGGGGGAAAGACAGATACGCAGTATTTT
>TRBJ1-2|NA|NA|TRBV29-1
CSGEKGSAYGYTF
TGCAGCGGTGAAAAGGGCAGCGCCTATGGCTACACCTTC
>TRBJ1-1|TRBD1|NA|TRBV7-9
CASSLMTGPTEAFF
TGTGCCAGCAGCTTAATGACAGGGCCCACTGAAGCTTTCTTT
>TRBJ2-1|NA|NA|TRBV6-1
CASPLYNEQFF
TGTGCCAGCCCTTTATACAATGAGCAGTTCTTC
>TRBJ1-2|NA|few|TRBV4-1
CASSQEDGVDGYTF
TGCGCCAGCAGCCAAGAGGACGGGGTCGATGGCTACACCTTC
>TRBJ1-1|TRBD1|NA|TRBV29-1
CSVAEDRGRTEAFF
TGCAGCGTCGCCGAAGACAGGGGAAGAACTGAAGCTTTCTTT
>TRBJ2-1|TRBD1|NA|TRBV30
CAGTTGSEQFF
TGTGCCGGGACGACAGGGAGTGAGCAGTTCTTC
>TRBJ1-3|TRBD1|NA|TRBV29-1
CSAGETGAGNTIYF
TGCAGCGCTGGAGAGACAGGGGCTGGAAACACCATATATTTT
>TRBJ1-2|NA|few|TRBV4-1
CASSLTSGTTNYGYTF
TGCGCCAGCAGCCTAACGTCCGGGACAACTAACTATGGCTACACCTTC
>TRBJ2-3|TRBD2|NA|TRBV25-1
CASSESRGGLRDTQYF
TGTGCCAGCAGTGAATCCCGGGGGGGCCTGAGGGATACGCAGTATTTT
>TRBJ2-3|NA|NA|TRBV7-9
CASSDIQGTDTQYF
TGTGCCAGCAGCGACATACAGGGCACAGATACGCAGTATTTT
>TRBJ2-7|NA|NA|TRBV4-1
CAGSQDPQSMIYEQYF
TGCGCCGGCAGCCAAGATCCCCAGAGTATGATCTACGAGCAGTACTTC